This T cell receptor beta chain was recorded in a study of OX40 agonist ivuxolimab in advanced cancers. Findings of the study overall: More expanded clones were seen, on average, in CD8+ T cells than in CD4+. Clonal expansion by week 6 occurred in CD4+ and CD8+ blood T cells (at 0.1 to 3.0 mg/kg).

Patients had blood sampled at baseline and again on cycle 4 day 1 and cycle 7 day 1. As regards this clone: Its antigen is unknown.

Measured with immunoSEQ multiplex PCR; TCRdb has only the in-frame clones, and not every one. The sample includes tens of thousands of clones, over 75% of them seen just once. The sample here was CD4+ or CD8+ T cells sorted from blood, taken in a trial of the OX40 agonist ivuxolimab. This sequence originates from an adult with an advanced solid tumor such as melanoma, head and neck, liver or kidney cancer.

CDR3 DNA: TGTGCCAGCTCACCGGGGAGCCCGACCTACGAGCAGTACTTC. Translating gives CASSPGSPTYEQYF. The chain uses TRBV18 and TRBJ2-7; D is perhaps TRBD2 (5 bases). Germline V CDR1 and CDR2: KGHSH, LQKENI. Trimming shortened V by 3 bases and J by 2 bases, and 11 bases separated the two germline ends. The CDR3 spans 14 residues.